The T cell receptor (beta chain) described here comes from a study of blood T cells in healthy people across ages. Study-wide results and limits: Diversity estimated from one million T cells was considered an underestimate.

A remark on this clonotype: Its antigen is currently unknown.

The CDR3 is 15 amino acids. V gave up 0 bases and J gave up 5 bases, with 13 bases separating them. Germline values: CDR1 MNHEY, CDR2 SMNVEV (reference sequence). Using a J-beta primer mix together with a sample-barcoded 5' primer, a second PCR was run for 7 to 11 cycles. Every molecule of cDNA carried a tag from a template-switch adaptor with 12 random nucleotides. From each sample, at least 2.5 million paired-end reads containing CDR3 were obtained. TCRdb used MiXCR to reprocess the 5' RACE reads, holding one entry per CDR3 protein. The table shows some 1,800,000 distinct CDR3 sequences, with about two fifths occurring only once.

The rearrangement uses TRBV27 and TRBJ1-1; D is unclear. The sequence came from a human donor in good health. Sequences were obtained from blood. CDR3 coding DNA: TGTGCCAGCAGTTTATCTCCCATGGGGAGGACTGAAGCTTTCTTT. Encoded protein: CASSLSPMGRTEAFF.